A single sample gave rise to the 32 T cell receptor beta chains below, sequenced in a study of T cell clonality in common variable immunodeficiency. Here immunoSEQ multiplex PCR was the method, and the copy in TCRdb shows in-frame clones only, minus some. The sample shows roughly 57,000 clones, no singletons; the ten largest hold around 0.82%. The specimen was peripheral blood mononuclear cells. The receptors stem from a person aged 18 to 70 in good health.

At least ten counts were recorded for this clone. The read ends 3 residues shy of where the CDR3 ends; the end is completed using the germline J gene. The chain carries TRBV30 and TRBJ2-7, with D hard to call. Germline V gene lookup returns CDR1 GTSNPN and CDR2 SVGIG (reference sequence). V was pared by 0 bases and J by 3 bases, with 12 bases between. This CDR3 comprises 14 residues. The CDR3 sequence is CAWSVSSGSYEQYF. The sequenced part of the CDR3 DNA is TGTGCCTGGAGTGTATCCTCAGGCAGCTACGAG. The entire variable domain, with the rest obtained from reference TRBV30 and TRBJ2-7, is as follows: SQTIHQWPATLVQPVGSPLSLECTVEGTSNPNLYWYRQAAGRGLQLLFYSVGIGQISSEVPQNLSASRPQDRQFILSSKKLLLSDSGFYLCAWSVSSGSYEQYFGPGTRLTVT.

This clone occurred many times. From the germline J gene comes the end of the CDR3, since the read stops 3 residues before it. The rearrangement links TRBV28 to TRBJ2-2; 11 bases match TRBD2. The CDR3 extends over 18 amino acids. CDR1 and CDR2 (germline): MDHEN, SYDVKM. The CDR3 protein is CASQGGSGGAQNTGELFF. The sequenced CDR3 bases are TGTGCTTCACAGGGCGGTAGCGGGGGGGCCCAGAACACCGGGGAG.

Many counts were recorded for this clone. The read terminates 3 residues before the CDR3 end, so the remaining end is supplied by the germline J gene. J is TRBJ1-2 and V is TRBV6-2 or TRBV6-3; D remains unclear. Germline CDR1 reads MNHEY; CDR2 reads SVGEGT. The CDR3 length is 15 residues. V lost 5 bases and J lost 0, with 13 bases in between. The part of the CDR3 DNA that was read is TGTGCCAGCAGTAGCCAGGCAATAGCTAACTATGGC. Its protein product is CASSSQAIANYG. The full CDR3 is CASSSQAIANYGYTF.

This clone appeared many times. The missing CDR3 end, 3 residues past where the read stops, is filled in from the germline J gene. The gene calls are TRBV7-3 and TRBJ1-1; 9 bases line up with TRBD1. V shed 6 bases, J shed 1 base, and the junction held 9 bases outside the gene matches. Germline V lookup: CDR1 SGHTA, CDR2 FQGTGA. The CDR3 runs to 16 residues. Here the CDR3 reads CASRRTGGAGNTEAFF. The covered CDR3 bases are TGTGCCAGCAGAAGAACAGGGGGCGCGGGGAACACTGAA. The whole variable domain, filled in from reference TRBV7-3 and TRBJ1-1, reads GAGVSQTPSNKVTEKGKYVELRCDPISGHTALYWYRQSLGQGPEFLIYFQGTGAADDSGLPNDRFFAVRPEGSVSTLKIQRTERGDSAVYLCASRRTGGAGNTEAFFGQGTRLTVV.

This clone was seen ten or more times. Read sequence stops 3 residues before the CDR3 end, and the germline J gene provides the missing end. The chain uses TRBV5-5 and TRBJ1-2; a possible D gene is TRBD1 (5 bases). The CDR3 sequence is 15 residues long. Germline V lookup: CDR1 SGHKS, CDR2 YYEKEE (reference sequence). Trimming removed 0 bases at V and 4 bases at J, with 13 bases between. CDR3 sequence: CASSLAGTVSYGYTF. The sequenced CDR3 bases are TGTGCCAGCAGCTTGGCCGGGACTGTGAGCTATGGC.

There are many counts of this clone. The sequenced part of the CDR3 DNA is TGCAGTGCACGACTAGCGGGCTACAATGAG. Translation gives CSARLAGYNE. The CDR3, in full, reads CSARLAGYNEQFF. This sequence joins TRBV20-1 and TRBJ2-1, with 10 bases identical to TRBD2. The read terminates 3 residues ahead of where the CDR3 ends, so the germline J gene completes it. Germline V CDR1 and CDR2: DFQATT, SNEGSKA (reference sequence). The junction had 2 bases not matched to a gene; V was cut back by 6 bases and J by 3 bases. This CDR3 has 13 amino acids.

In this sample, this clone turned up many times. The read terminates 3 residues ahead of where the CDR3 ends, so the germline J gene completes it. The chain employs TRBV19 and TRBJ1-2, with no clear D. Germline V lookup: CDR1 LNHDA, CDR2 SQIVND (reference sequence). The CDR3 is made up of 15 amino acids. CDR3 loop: CASSIVTVAVRGYTF. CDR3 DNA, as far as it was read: TGTGCCAGTAGTATAGTTACCGTGGCGGTTAGAGGC.

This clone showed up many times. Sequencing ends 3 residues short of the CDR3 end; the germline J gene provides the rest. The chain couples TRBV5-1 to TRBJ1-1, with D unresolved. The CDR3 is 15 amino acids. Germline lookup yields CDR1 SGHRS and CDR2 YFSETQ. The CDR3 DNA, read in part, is TGCGCCAGCGCGCCCTCGGGGAGACGACCTTTTGGG. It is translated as CASAPSGRRPFG. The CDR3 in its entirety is CASAPSGRRPFGAFF.

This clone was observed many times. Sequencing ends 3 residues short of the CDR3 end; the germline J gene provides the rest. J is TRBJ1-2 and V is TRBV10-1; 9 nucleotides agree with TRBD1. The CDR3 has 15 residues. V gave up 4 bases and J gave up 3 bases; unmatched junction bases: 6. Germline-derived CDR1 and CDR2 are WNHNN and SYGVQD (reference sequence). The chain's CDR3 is CASSVFGTGYYGYTF. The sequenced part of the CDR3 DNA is TGCGCCAGCAGTGTTTTCGGGACAGGGTACTATGGC.

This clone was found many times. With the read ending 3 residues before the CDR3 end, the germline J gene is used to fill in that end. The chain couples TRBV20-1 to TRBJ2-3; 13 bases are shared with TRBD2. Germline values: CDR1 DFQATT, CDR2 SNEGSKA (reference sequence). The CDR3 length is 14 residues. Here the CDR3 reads CSSPGTSGITPQYF. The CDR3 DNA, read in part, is TGCAGTTCCCCCGGGACTAGCGGGATTACCCCG.

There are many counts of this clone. The CDR3 sequence: CASSISGNYEQYF. The CDR3 DNA, read in part, is TGTGCCAGTAGTATCTCAGGGAACTACGAG. This rearrangement joins TRBV19 to TRBJ2-7; tentative D call: TRBD1 (5 bases). With the read ending 3 residues before the CDR3 end, the germline J gene is used to fill in that end. The length of the CDR3 is 13 residues. Trimming cost V 3 bases and J 3 bases, with 9 bases left between them. The germline V gene has CDR1 LNHDA and CDR2 SQIVND (reference sequence).

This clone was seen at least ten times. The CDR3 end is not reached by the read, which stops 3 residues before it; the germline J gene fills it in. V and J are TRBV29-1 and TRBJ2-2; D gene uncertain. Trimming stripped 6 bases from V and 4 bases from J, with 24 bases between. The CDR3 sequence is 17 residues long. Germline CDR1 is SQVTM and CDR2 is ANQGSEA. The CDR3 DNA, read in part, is TGCAGCGTCGCCCAGGCTTGGGCCCCGGAAGGCACCGGGGAG. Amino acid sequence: CSVAQAWAPEGTGE. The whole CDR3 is CSVAQAWAPEGTGELFF.

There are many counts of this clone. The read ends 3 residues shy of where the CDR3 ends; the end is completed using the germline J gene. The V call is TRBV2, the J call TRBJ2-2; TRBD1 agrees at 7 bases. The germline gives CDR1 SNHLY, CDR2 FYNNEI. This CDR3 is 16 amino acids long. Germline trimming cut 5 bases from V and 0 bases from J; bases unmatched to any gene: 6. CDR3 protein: CASSLQGSANTGELFF. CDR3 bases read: TGTGCCAGCAGTCTACAGGGGTCCGCGAACACCGGGGAG.

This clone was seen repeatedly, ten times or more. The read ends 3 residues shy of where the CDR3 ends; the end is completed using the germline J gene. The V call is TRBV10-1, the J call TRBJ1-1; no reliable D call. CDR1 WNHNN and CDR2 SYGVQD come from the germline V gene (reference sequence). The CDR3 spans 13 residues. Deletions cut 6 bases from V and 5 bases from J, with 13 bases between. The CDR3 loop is CASSQFQETEAFF. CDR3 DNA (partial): TGCGCCAGCAGCCAATTCCAGGAGACTGAA.

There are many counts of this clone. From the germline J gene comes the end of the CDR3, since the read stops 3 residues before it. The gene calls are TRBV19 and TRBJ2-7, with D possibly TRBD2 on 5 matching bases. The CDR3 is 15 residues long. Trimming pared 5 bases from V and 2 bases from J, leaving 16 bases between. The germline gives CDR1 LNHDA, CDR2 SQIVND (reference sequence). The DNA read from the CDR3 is TGTGCCAGTAGTCCAGGTACGGGGATGACCTACGAG. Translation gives CASSPGTGMTYE. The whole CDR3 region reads CASSPGTGMTYEQYF.

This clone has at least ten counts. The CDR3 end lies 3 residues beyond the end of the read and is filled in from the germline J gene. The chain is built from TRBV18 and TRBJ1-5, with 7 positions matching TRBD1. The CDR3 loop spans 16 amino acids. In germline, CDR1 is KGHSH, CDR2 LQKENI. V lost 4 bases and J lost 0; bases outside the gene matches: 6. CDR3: CASSRTGQNSNQPQHF. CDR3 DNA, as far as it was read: TGTGCCAGCTCACGGACGGGACAGAATAGCAATCAGCCC.

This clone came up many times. The CDR3 loop reads CAFFGGGDPRETQYF. Incomplete CDR3 DNA: TGTGCCTTTTTCGGCGGGGGTGATCCTCGGGAGACG. This chain joins TRBV5-4 and TRBJ2-3; 7 nucleotides align to TRBD2. The sequence runs out 3 residues before the end of the CDR3; the remainder is reconstructed from the germline J gene. Germline CDR1 SGHNT, CDR2 YYREEE (reference sequence). This CDR3 region has 15 residues. Full variable domain (outside the CDR3, taken from reference TRBV5-4 and TRBJ2-3): ETGVTQSPTHLIKTRGQQVTLRCSSQSGHNTVSWYQQALGQGPQFIFQYYREEENGRGNFPPRFSGLQFPNYSSELNVNALELDDSALYLCAFFGGGDPRETQYFGPGTRLTVL.

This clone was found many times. CDR3 DNA, as far as it was read: TGTGCCTGGGAGGGGGACTACAATCAGCCC. Protein product: CAWEGDYNQP. The entire CDR3 reads CAWEGDYNQPQHF. The J gene is TRBJ1-5, the V gene TRBV30; D is possibly TRBD1 (6 bases). From the germline J gene comes the end of the CDR3, since the read stops 3 residues before it. The V gene lost 5 bases and the J gene lost 3 bases, with 11 bases spanning the gap. Germline CDR1 is GTSNPN and CDR2 is SVGIG (reference sequence). The CDR3 totals 13 residues.

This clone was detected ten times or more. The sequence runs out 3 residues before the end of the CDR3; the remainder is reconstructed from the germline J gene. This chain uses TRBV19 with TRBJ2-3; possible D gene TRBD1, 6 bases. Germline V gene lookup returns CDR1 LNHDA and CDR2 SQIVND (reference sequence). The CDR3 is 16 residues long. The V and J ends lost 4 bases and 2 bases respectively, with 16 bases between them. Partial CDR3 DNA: TGTGCCAGTAGTACTCAGGGGTGGGGGAACACAGATACG. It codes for CASSTQGWGNTDT. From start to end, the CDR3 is CASSTQGWGNTDTQYF.

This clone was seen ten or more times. Incomplete CDR3 DNA: TGCGCCAGCAGCCCCCAGGGGGCCTTCTTTAACTTGAACACTGAA. Its protein is CASSPQGAFFNLNTE. Given in full, the CDR3 is CASSPQGAFFNLNTEAFF. The chain employs TRBV5-1 and TRBJ1-1, with TRBD1 identical over 8 bases. The read ends 3 residues shy of where the CDR3 ends; the end is completed using the germline J gene. V was pared by 4 bases and J by 0 bases, with 14 bases of the junction left unmatched. In germline, CDR1 is SGHRS, CDR2 YFSETQ. The CDR3 runs to 18 residues.

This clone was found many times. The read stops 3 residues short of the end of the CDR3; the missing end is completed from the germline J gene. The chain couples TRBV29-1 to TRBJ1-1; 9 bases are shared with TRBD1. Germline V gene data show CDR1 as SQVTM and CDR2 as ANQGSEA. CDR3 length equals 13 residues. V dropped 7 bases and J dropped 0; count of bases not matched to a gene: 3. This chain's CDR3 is CSAGQGMNTEAFF. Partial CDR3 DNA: TGCAGCGCTGGACAGGGGATGAACACTGAA.

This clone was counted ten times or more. CDR3 sequence reads: CAITAGDTEAFF. Partial CDR3 DNA: TGTGCCATCACTGCAGGGGACACTGAA. The chain employs TRBV10-3 and TRBJ1-1; perhaps TRBD1 as D (6 bases). The sequenced fragment ends 3 residues before the CDR3 boundary, so the rest is inferred from the germline J gene. Per germline, CDR1 ENHRY and CDR2 SYGVKD. The CDR3 has 12 residues. V was pared by 7 bases and J by 3 bases, with 9 bases between.

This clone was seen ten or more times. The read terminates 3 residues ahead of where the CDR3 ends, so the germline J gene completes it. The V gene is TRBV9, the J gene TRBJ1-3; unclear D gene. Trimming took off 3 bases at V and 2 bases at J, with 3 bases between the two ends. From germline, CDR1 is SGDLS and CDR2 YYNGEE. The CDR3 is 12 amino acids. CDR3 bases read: TGTGCCAGCAGCGGGCCTGGAAACACC. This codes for CASSGPGNT. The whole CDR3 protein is CASSGPGNTIYF.

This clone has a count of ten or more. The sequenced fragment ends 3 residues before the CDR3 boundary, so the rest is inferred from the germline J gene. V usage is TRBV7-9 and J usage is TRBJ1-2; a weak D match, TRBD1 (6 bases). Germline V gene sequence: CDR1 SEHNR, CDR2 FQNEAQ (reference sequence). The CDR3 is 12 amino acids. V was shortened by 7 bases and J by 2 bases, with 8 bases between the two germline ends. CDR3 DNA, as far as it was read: TGTGCCAGCACCCAGGGGAACTATGGC. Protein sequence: CASTQGNYG. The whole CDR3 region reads CASTQGNYGYTF.

The CDR3 bases that were read are TGTGCCAGCAGCCCCGTTTTGCGTACCTACGAC. It yields the protein CASSPVLRTYD. In full, the CDR3 is CASSPVLRTYDYTF. The V gene is TRBV7-9, the J gene TRBJ1-2; no clear D gene. The sequence runs out 3 residues before the end of the CDR3; the remainder is reconstructed from the germline J gene. Germline CDR1 is SEHNR and CDR2 is FQNEAQ (reference sequence). The CDR3 spans 14 residues.

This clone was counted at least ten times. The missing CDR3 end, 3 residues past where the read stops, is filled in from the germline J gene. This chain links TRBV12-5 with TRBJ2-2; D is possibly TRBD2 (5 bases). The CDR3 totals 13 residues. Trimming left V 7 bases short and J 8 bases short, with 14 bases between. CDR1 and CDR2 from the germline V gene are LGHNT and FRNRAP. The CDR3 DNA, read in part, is TGTGCTAGTGTCCAGGACTGGTCTGGGGAG. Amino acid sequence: CASVQDWSGE. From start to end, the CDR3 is CASVQDWSGELFF.

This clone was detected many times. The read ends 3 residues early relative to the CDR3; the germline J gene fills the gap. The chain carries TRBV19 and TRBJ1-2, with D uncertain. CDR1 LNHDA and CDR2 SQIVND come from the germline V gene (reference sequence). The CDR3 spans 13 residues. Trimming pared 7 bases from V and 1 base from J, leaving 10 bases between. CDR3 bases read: TGTGCCAGTAAATTGGCAGATAACTATGGC. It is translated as CASKLADNYG. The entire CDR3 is CASKLADNYGYTF.

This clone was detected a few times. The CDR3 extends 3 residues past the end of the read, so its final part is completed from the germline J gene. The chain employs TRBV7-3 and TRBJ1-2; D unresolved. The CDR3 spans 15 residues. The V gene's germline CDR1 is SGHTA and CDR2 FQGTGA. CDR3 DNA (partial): TGTGCCAGCAGCTCCGGACTAGCGGGAGGTAATGAC. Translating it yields CASSSGLAGGND. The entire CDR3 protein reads CASSSGLAGGNDYTF.

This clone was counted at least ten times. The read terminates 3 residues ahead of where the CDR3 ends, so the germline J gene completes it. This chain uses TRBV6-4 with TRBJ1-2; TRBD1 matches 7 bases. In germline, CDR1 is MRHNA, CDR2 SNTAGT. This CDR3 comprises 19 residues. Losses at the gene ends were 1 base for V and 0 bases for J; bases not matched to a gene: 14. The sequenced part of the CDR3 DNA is TGTGCCAGCAGTGACTTATCCGACAGGGAGGAGACTTCTAACTATGGC. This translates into CASSDLSDREETSNYG. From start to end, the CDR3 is CASSDLSDREETSNYGYTF.

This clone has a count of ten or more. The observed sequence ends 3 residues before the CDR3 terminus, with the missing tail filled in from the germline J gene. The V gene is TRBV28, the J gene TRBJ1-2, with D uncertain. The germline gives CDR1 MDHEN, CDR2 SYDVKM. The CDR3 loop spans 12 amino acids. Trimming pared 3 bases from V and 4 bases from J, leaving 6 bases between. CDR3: CASSFEGYGYTF. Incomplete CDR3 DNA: TGTGCCAGCAGTTTTGAGGGCTATGGC.

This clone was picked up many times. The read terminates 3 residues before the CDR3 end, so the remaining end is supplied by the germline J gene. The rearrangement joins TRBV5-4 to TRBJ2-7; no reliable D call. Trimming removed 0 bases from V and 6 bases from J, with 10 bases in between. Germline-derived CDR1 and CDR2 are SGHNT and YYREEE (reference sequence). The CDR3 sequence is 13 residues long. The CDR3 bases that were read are TGTGCCAGCAGCTTGGCGATAGCTGGCGAG. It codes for CASSLAIAGE. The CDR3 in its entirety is CASSLAIAGEQYF. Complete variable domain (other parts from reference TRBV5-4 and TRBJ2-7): ETGVTQSPTHLIKTRGQQVTLRCSSQSGHNTVSWYQQALGQGPQFIFQYYREEENGRGNFPPRFSGLQFPNYSSELNVNALELDDSALYLCASSLAIAGEQYFGPGTRLTVT.

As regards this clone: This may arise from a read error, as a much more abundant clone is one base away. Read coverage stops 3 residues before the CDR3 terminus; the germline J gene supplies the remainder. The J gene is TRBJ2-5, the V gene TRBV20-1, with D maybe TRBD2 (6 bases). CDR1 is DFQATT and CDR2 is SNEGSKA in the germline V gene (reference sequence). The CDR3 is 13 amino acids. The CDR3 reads CSGRSAGLDTQYF. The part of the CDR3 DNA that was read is TGCAGTGGTCGGTCAGCGGGCTTGGATACC.